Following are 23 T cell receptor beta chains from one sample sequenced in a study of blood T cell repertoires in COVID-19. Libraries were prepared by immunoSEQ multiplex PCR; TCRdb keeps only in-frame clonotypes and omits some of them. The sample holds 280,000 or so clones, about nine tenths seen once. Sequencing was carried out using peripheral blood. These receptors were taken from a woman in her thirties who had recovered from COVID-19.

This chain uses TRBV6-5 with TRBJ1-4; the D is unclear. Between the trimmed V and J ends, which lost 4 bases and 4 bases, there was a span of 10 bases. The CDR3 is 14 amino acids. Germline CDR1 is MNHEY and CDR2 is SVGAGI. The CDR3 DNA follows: TGTGCCAGCAGTTCCGGGATGGATAATGAAAAACTGTTTTTT. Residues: CASSSGMDNEKLFF.

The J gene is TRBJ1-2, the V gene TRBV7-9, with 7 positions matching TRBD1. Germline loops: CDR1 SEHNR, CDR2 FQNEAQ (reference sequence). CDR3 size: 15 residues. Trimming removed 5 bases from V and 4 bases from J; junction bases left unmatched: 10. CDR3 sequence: CASSPGSTGTYGYTF. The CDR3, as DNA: TGTGCCAGCAGCCCTGGTTCGACAGGGACCTATGGCTACACCTTC.

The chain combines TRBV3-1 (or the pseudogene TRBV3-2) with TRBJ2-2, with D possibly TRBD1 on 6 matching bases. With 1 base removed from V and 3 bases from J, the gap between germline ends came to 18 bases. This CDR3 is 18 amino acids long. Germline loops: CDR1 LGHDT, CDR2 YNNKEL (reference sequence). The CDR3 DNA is TGTGCCAGCAGCCAAGCCATCGCAGGGGTGTTGGACACCGGGGAGCTGTTTTTT. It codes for CASSQAIAGVLDTGELFF.

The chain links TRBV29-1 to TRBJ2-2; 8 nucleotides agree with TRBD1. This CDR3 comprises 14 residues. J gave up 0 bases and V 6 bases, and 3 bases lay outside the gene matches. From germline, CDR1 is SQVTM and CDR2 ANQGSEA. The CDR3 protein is CSVEQGANTGELFF. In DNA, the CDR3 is TGCAGCGTCGAACAGGGGGCGAACACCGGGGAGCTGTTTTTT.

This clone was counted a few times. The DNA for the CDR3 is TGTGCCAGCAGCACCACCTTACTAGCGTACCGAAACATTCAGTACTTC. It specifies CASSTTLLAYRNIQYF. The rearrangement uses TRBV7-9 and TRBJ2-4, with TRBD2 identical over 7 bases. CDR1 and CDR2 from the germline V gene are SEHNR and FQNEAQ (reference sequence). The junction had 13 bases not matched to a gene; V was cut back by 5 bases and J by 6 bases. The CDR3 runs to 16 residues.

CDR3 amino acids: CASSVGLGHNQPQHF. CDR3 DNA sequence: TGTGCCAGCAGCGTAGGATTGGGGCACAATCAGCCCCAGCATTTT. This chain joins TRBV9 and TRBJ1-5, with D possibly matching TRBD1 (5 bases). V was cut by 0 bases and J by 3 bases, with 10 bases left in between. Germline V lookup: CDR1 SGDLS, CDR2 YYNGEE. This CDR3 spans 15 amino acids.

CDR3 amino acids: CASSNGGGLNYEQYF. The CDR3 region has the DNA TGTGCCAGCAGCAACGGCGGGGGTCTAAACTACGAGCAGTACTTC. The V call is TRBV13, the J call TRBJ2-7, with 7 bases that match TRBD2. CDR1 is PRHDT and CDR2 is FYEKMQ in the germline V gene (reference sequence). Losses at the gene ends were 5 bases for V and 3 bases for J; bases not matched to a gene: 10. The CDR3 has 15 amino acids.

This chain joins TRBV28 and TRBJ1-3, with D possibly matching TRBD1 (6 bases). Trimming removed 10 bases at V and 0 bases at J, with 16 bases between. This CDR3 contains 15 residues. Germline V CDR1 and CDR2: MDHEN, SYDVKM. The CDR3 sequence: CATKDSGSSGNTIYF. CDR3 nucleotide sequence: TGTGCCACCAAGGACAGCGGGAGCTCTGGAAACACCATATATTTT.

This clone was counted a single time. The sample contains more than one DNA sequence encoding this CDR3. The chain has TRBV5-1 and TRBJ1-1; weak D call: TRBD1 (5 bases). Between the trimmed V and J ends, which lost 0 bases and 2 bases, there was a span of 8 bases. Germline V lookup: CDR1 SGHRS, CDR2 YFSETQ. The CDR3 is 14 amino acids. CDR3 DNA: TGCGCCAGCAGCTTGGGCGGGGGTAACACTGAAGCTTTCTTT. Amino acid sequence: CASSLGGGNTEAFF.

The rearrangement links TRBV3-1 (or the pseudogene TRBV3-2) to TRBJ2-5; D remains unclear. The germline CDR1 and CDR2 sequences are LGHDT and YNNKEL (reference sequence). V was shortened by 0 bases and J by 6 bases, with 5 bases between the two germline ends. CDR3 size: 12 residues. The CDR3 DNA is TGTGCCAGCAGCCAAGATAAAAAGACCCAGTACTTC. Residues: CASSQDKKTQYF.

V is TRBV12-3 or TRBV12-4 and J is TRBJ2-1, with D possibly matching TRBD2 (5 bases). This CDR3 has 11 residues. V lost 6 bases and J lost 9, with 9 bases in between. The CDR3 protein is CASSKTIEQFF. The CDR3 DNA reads TGTGCCAGCAGCAAGACTATTGAGCAGTTCTTC.

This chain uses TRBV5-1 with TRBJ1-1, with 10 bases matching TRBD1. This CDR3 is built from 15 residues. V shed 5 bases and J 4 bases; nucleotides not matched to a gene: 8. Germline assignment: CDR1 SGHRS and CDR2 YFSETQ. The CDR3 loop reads CASSRGQGRVTEAFF. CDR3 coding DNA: TGCGCCAGCAGTCGGGGACAGGGGAGGGTCACTGAAGCTTTCTTT.

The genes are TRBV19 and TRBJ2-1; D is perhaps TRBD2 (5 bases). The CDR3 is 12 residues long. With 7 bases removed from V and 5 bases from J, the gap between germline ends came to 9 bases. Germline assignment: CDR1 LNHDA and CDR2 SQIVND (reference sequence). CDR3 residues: CASTPGNNEQFF. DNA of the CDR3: TGTGCCAGTACCCCCGGGAACAATGAGCAGTTCTTC.

CDR3 nucleotide sequence: TGTGCCAGCAGCATCCCGGGACAGGGTCCCTACGAGCAGTACTTC. It is translated as CASSIPGQGPYEQYF. This chain links TRBV11-2 with TRBJ2-7, with 9 nucleotides matching TRBD1. With 5 bases clipped from V and 2 bases from J, the junction kept 7 bases outside the gene matches. CDR1 and CDR2 (germline): SGHAT, FQNNGV. The CDR3 consists of 15 residues.

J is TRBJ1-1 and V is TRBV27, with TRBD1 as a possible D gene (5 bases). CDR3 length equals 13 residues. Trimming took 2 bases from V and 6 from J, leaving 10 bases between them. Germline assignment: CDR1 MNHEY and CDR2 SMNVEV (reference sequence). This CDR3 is CASSLMQGSEAFF. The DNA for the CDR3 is TGTGCCAGCAGTTTAATGCAGGGTTCTGAAGCTTTCTTT.

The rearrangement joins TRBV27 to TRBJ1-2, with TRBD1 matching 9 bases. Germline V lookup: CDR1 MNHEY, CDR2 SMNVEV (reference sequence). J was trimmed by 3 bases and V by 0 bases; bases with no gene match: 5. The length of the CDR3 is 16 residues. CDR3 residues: CASSLSYGDRDYGYTF. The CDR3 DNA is TGTGCCAGCAGTTTATCCTACGGGGACAGGGACTATGGCTACACCTTC.

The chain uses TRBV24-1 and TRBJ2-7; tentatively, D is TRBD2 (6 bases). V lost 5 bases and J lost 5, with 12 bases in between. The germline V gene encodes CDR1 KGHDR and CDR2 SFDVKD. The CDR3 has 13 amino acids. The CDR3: CATSVTSFHEQYF. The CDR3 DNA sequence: TGTGCCACCAGTGTAACTAGCTTCCACGAGCAGTACTTC.

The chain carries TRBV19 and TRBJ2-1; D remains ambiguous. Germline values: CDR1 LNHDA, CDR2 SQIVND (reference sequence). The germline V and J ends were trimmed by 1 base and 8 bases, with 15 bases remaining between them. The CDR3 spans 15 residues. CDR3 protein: CASSIGQVEWDEQFF. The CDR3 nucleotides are TGTGCCAGTAGTATAGGGCAGGTTGAGTGGGATGAGCAGTTCTTC. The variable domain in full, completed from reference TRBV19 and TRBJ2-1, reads DGGITQSPKYLFRKEGQNVTLSCEQNLNHDAMYWYRQDPGQGLRLIYYSQIVNDFQKGDIAEGYSVSREKKESFPLTVTSAQKNPTAFYLCASSIGQVEWDEQFFGPGTRLTVL.

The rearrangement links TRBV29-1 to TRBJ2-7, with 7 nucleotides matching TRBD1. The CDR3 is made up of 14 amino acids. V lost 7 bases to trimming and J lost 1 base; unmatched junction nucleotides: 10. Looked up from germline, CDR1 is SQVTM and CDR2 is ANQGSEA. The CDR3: CSAIIGTASYEQYF. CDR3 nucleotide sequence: TGCAGCGCTATAATCGGGACAGCATCCTACGAGCAGTACTTC.

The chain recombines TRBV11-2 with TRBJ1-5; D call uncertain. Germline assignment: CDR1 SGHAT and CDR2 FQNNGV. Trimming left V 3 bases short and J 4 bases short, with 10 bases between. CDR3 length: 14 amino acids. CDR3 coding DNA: TGTGCCAGCAGCTTTATCGGGAGTAATCAGCCCCAGCATTTT. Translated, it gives CASSFIGSNQPQHF.

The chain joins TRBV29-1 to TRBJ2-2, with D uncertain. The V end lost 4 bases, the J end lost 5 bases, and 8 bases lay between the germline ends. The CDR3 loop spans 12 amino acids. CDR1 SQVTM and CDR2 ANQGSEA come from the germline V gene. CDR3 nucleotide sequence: TGCAGCGTTGGGCCTGTAACCGGGGAGCTGTTTTTT. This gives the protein CSVGPVTGELFF.

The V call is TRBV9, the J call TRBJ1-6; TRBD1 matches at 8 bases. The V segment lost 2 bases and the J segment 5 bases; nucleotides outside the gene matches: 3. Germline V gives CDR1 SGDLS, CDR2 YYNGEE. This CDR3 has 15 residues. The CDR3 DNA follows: TGTGCCAGCAGCGTCAGGACAGGGAATAATTCACCCCTCCACTTT. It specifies CASSVRTGNNSPLHF.

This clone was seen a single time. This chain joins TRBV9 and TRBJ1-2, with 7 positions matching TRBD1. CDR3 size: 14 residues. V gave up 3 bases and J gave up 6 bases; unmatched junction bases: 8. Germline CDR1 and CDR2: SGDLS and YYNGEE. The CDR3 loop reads CASSGNGQVDGYTF. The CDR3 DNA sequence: TGTGCCAGCAGCGGTAACGGACAGGTAGATGGCTACACCTTC.